The present TCR beta chain was sequenced within a study of T-cell memory formation after mild COVID-19. Study results and limitations: Day 15 to 85 contracting clones showed balanced CD4/CD8; later expanders leaned CD4+.

Trimming took 2 bases from V and 0 from J, leaving 11 bases between them. This CDR3 is 16 amino acids long. The germline V gene encodes CDR1 SEHNR and CDR2 FQNEAQ (reference sequence). TCRdb independently ran MiXCR on the 5' RACE reads; one entry per CDR3 protein. Among hundreds of thousands of distinct CDR3 sequences, more than 15% were seen once, and the ten largest hold approximately 20%. Many counts were recorded for this clonotype. As yet, its antigen is unknown. Material: PBMCs or a T cell subset sorted from them (not recorded which). This TCR came from a man aged 18-30 years who had mild COVID-19 (a few samples of this study predate the infection). Cell type and time point are not known. The chain links TRBV7-9 to TRBJ1-5; D unclear. The CDR3 DNA is TGTGCCAGCAGCTTAAGCGGGTTCCATAGCAATCAGCCCCAGCATTTT. It codes for CASSLSGFHSNQPQHF.